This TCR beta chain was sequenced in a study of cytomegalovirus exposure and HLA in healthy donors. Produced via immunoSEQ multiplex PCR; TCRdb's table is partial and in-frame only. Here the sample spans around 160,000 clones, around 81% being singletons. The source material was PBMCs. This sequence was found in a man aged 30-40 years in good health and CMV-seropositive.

In DNA, the CDR3 is TGTGCCAGTACCCAGGGGGCAGTGCAGTACTTC. Encoded protein: CASTQGAVQYF. The chain joins TRBV19 to TRBJ2-7; 8 nucleotides line up with TRBD1. Unmatched junction bases numbered 5, after V lost 7 bases and J lost 9 bases. CDR3 length equals 11 residues. The germline V gene has CDR1 LNHDA and CDR2 SQIVND (reference sequence).